Below are 23 T cell receptor beta chains sequenced from a single sample in a study of blood T cell repertoires in COVID-19 (dated by TCRdb to 2018 to 2021). The method behind the library was the immunoSEQ multiplex PCR assay. This immuneACCESS table, as held by TCRdb, lists in-frame sequences with V and J called but not all clones. Of the missing ones, under half trace to an unresolved V gene in checked studies; the others have no known cause. The sample records more than 6,500 clones, roughly nine tenths of which are singletons. Of the sample, about 4.1% falls within the top ten clones. The sequenced material came from peripheral blood. The origin of the receptors is a man aged 80 or over with active COVID-19.

J is TRBJ2-3 and V is TRBV19, with 15 bases aligning to TRBD2. The CDR3 loop spans 15 amino acids. The V and J ends lost 8 bases and 4 bases, in that order; junction bases with no gene match: 4. From germline, CDR1 is LNHDA and CDR2 SQIVND (reference sequence). The CDR3 DNA follows: TGTGCCAGTGGGACTAGCGGGAGGATCGCAGATACGCAGTATTTT. Amino acid sequence: CASGTSGRIADTQYF.

This clone was picked up one time. The V gene is TRBV29-1, the J gene TRBJ1-1; 8 bases map to TRBD1. The V segment lost 7 bases and the J segment 5 bases; nucleotides outside the gene matches: 6. The CDR3 has 12 residues. Germline V gene sequence: CDR1 SQVTM, CDR2 ANQGSEA. This CDR3 is CSGLDRETEAFF. In nucleotides, the CDR3 is TGCAGCGGGTTGGACAGGGAGACTGAAGCTTTCTTT.

This clone showed up just once. CDR3 residues: CASSRREGLAGGREQYF. CDR3 nucleotides: TGTGCCAGCAGCCGACGCGAAGGACTAGCGGGAGGGCGCGAGCAGTACTTC. The chain is built from TRBV27 and TRBJ2-7; 15 positions agree with TRBD2. V shed 6 bases and J 6 bases; nucleotides not matched to a gene: 12. The CDR3 length is 17 residues. Germline V lookup: CDR1 MNHEY, CDR2 SMNVEV (reference sequence).

The chain employs TRBV7-6 and TRBJ1-5; D gene uncertain. Trimming cost V 5 bases and J 0 bases, with 11 bases left between them. The length of the CDR3 is 15 residues. The V gene's germline CDR1 is SGHVS and CDR2 FNYEAQ. CDR3 coding DNA: TGTGCCAGCAGCCCGAGCCCGGTTAGCAATCAGCCCCAGCATTTT. This translates into CASSPSPVSNQPQHF.

This clone appeared once. The chain employs TRBV14 and TRBJ2-1; perhaps TRBD1 as D (6 bases). CDR1 and CDR2 (germline): SGHDN, FVKESK. The V end was cut by 5 bases, the J end by 1 base, with 12 bases between. The CDR3 has 15 residues. The CDR3 bases are TGTGCCAGCAGCTCAGACAGGCGTTCCTACAATGAGCAGTTCTTC. This sequence encodes CASSSDRRSYNEQFF. Drawing the rest from reference TRBV14 and TRBJ2-1, the complete variable domain is EAGVTQFPSHSVIEKGQTVTLRCDPISGHDNLYWYRRVMGKEIKFLLHFVKESKQDESGMPNNRFLAERTGGTYSTLKVQPAELEDSGVYFCASSSDRRSYNEQFFGPGTRLTVL.

The chain has TRBV5-4 and TRBJ2-1; 8 nucleotides line up with TRBD1. The ends lost 4 bases at V and 6 bases at J; junction bases unmatched: 3. This CDR3 comprises 13 residues. Germline V gene sequence: CDR1 SGHNT, CDR2 YYREEE (reference sequence). The CDR3 DNA reads as TGTGCCAGCAGCCGGGACAGGTCCAATGAGCAGTTCTTC. Its protein product is CASSRDRSNEQFF. Full variable domain (outside the CDR3, taken from reference TRBV5-4 and TRBJ2-1): ETGVTQSPTHLIKTRGQQVTLRCSSQSGHNTVSWYQQALGQGPQFIFQYYREEENGRGNFPPRFSGLQFPNYSSELNVNALELDDSALYLCASSRDRSNEQFFGPGTRLTVL.

V and J are TRBV27 and TRBJ1-1, with TRBD1 matching over 7 bases. Germline-derived CDR1 and CDR2 are MNHEY and SMNVEV (reference sequence). The CDR3 has 17 residues. V lost 4 bases, J lost 6 bases, and 17 bases stayed unmatched. The CDR3 sequence: CASSYRAQGVALAEAFF. The CDR3 nucleotides read TGTGCCAGCAGTTACAGGGCCCAGGGGGTGGCTTTAGCTGAAGCTTTCTTT.

The chain has TRBV18 and TRBJ2-1, with 8 bases that match TRBD1. With V trimmed by 4 bases and J by 5 bases, 7 bases remained unmatched. The CDR3 runs to 15 residues. Germline values: CDR1 KGHSH, CDR2 LQKENI. The CDR3 region is CASSQTGGNNNEQFF. CDR3 DNA: TGTGCCAGCTCACAAACAGGGGGTAATAACAATGAGCAGTTCTTC.

The rearrangement uses TRBV19 and TRBJ2-1; TRBD1 aligns across 8 bases. Germline V gives CDR1 LNHDA, CDR2 SQIVND (reference sequence). The V segment lost 1 base and the J segment 6 bases; nucleotides outside the gene matches: 5. CDR3 length: 15 residues. The CDR3 protein is CASSIGRGPLNEQFF. CDR3 coding DNA: TGTGCCAGTAGTATAGGCAGGGGGCCCCTCAATGAGCAGTTCTTC.

The chain combines TRBV7-2 with TRBJ2-2; 13 bases line up with TRBD2. The CDR3 runs to 17 residues. Germline values: CDR1 SGHTA, CDR2 FQGNSA. V dropped 2 bases and J dropped 4; count of bases not matched to a gene: 4. For the CDR3, the DNA is TGTGCCAGCAGCTTAACGACTAGCGGGAGGAGCACCGGGGAGCTGTTTTTT. It translates to CASSLTTSGRSTGELFF.

The V call is TRBV19, the J call TRBJ2-7; 9 bases agree with TRBD1. The CDR3 covers 16 residues. The germline CDR1 and CDR2 sequences are LNHDA and SQIVND (reference sequence). Unmatched junction bases numbered 12, after V lost 5 bases and J lost 4 bases. The chain's CDR3 is CASSDSAGTGYYEQYF. CDR3 bases: TGTGCCAGTAGTGATAGCGCCGGGACAGGGTATTACGAGCAGTACTTC. Complete variable domain (other parts from reference TRBV19 and TRBJ2-7): DGGITQSPKYLFRKEGQNVTLSCEQNLNHDAMYWYRQDPGQGLRLIYYSQIVNDFQKGDIAEGYSVSREKKESFPLTVTSAQKNPTAFYLCASSDSAGTGYYEQYFGPGTRLTVT.

CDR3 sequence (DNA): TGCGCCAGCAGCAAGACAGATTACAATGAGCAGTTCTTC. Protein product: CASSKTDYNEQFF. The chain is built from TRBV10-1 and TRBJ2-1; a possible D gene is TRBD1 (5 bases). Germline V CDR1 and CDR2: WNHNN, SYGVQD (reference sequence). V lost 6 bases to trimming and J lost 4 bases, with 10 bases between them. The CDR3 totals 13 residues.

This sequence joins TRBV27 and TRBJ2-7, with 7 nucleotides matching TRBD2. This CDR3 has 14 amino acids. Germline V gene data show CDR1 as MNHEY and CDR2 as SMNVEV (reference sequence). V lost 6 bases, J lost 2 bases, and 7 bases stayed unmatched. The CDR3 loop reads CASSLGRGTYEQYF. The DNA for the CDR3 is TGTGCCAGCAGCCTGGGGCGGGGGACCTACGAGCAGTACTTC.

This chain's CDR3 is CASSLSPGAGDTEAFF. CDR3 nucleotide sequence: TGTGCCAGCAGTTTATCACCAGGGGCCGGTGACACTGAAGCTTTCTTT. The chain recombines TRBV28 with TRBJ1-1, with a possible D match to TRBD1 (6 bases). The V gene's germline CDR1 is MDHEN and CDR2 SYDVKM. The CDR3 contains 16 residues. V lost 1 base and J 3 bases, leaving 15 bases between the germline ends.

This clone was found a few times. The chain carries TRBV3-1 (or the pseudogene TRBV3-2) and TRBJ1-1; D ambiguous. The germline V and J ends were trimmed by 6 bases and 4 bases, with 9 bases remaining between them. The CDR3 loop spans 12 amino acids. Germline CDR1 reads LGHDT; CDR2 reads YNNKEL (reference sequence). The CDR3: CASSPSSTEAFF. CDR3 coding DNA: TGTGCCAGCAGTCCCTCGAGCACTGAAGCTTTCTTT.

This chain connects TRBV28 to TRBJ2-5, with 11 positions matching TRBD1. The germline V gene has CDR1 MDHEN and CDR2 SYDVKM. Trimming at V came to 6 bases and at J to 1 base, leaving 7 bases not matched to a gene. The CDR3 is made up of 16 amino acids. The CDR3 spells CASSRDRGIIQETQYF. In DNA, the CDR3 is TGTGCCAGCAGCCGGGACAGGGGGATCATCCAAGAGACCCAGTACTTC. Combining the CDR3 with reference TRBV28 and TRBJ2-5 gives the whole variable domain DVKVTQSSRYLVKRTGEKVFLECVQDMDHENMFWYRQDPGLGLRLIYFSYDVKMKEKGDIPEGYSVSREKKERFSLILESASTNQTSMYLCASSRDRGIIQETQYFGPGTRLLVL.

This chain joins TRBV7-9 and TRBJ1-6; TRBD1 aligns across 9 bases. The CDR3 is made up of 15 amino acids. Germline V gene data show CDR1 as SEHNR and CDR2 as FQNEAQ (reference sequence). The J segment lost 7 bases and the V segment lost 5 bases, leaving 6 bases of the junction unmatched. The CDR3 nucleotides read TGTGCCAGCAGCCCAGGACAGGGGAAGAATTCACCCCTCCACTTT. It translates to CASSPGQGKNSPLHF.

V usage is TRBV14 and J usage is TRBJ2-7; 7 nucleotides match TRBD2. Germline lookup yields CDR1 SGHDN and CDR2 FVKESK. With 1 base clipped from V and 5 bases from J, the junction kept 11 bases outside the gene matches. This CDR3 is 16 amino acids long. The CDR3 DNA is TGTGCCAGCAGCCAAGGGAGTCGCGGGAGAGCCAACGAGCAGTACTTC. Residues: CASSQGSRGRANEQYF. Full variable domain (missing parts from reference TRBV14 and TRBJ2-7): EAGVTQFPSHSVIEKGQTVTLRCDPISGHDNLYWYRRVMGKEIKFLLHFVKESKQDESGMPNNRFLAERTGGTYSTLKVQPAELEDSGVYFCASSQGSRGRANEQYFGPGTRLTVT.

The genes are TRBV6-2 or TRBV6-3 and TRBJ2-1; 13 bases are shared with TRBD2. V lost 6 bases to trimming and J lost 4 bases; unmatched junction nucleotides: 9. Germline V gives CDR1 MNHEY, CDR2 SVGEGT. The CDR3 has 17 residues. The CDR3 spells CASSRGTSGMPYNEQFF. The CDR3 DNA reads TGTGCCAGCAGCCGCGGGACTAGCGGGATGCCTTACAATGAGCAGTTCTTC.

The rearrangement joins TRBV9 to TRBJ2-5, with D possibly being TRBD2 (6 bases). The CDR3 is made up of 16 amino acids. V lost 3 bases to trimming and J lost 2 bases, with 17 bases between them. Germline assignment: CDR1 SGDLS and CDR2 YYNGEE. The CDR3 nucleotides read TGTGCCAGCAGCGCAGGTGGGGGGATAGCTCAAGAGACCCAGTACTTC. Residues: CASSAGGGIAQETQYF.

The V and J genes are TRBV20-1 and TRBJ2-3; D is unclear. The CDR3 extends over 11 amino acids. With 5 bases removed from V and 6 bases from J, the gap between germline ends came to 9 bases. CDR1 and CDR2 (germline): DFQATT, SNEGSKA (reference sequence). CDR3 DNA: TGCAGTGCTCTCAGGCAGGATACGCAGTATTTT. This translates into CSALRQDTQYF.

In DNA, the CDR3 is TGTGCCAGCAGCGTAGGGGGAGGACTATATGGCTACACCTTC. Its protein product is CASSVGGGLYGYTF. This sequence joins TRBV9 and TRBJ1-2; D gene ambiguous. V dropped 0 bases and J dropped 5 bases, with 11 bases sitting between them. CDR1 and CDR2 (germline): SGDLS, YYNGEE. This CDR3 is built from 14 residues.

The CDR3: CASSQGGRVAGELFF. The CDR3 DNA follows: TGCGCCAGCAGCCAAGGCGGGAGGGTCGCCGGGGAGCTGTTTTTT. This chain joins TRBV4-3 and TRBJ2-2; 9 bases align to TRBD2. With 1 base clipped from V and 6 bases from J, the junction kept 3 bases outside the gene matches. The CDR3 covers 15 residues. Germline CDR1 LGHNA, CDR2 YSLEER.